The 30 T cell receptor beta chains in this list originate from one sample, sequenced in a study of cytomegalovirus exposure and HLA in healthy donors (dated by TCRdb to about 2017). The library was obtained by the immunoSEQ multiplex PCR assay. A mixture of 60 forward primers for TCR Vbeta segments and 13 reverse primers for TCR Jbeta segments was used in the multiplex PCR. Imported from immuneACCESS, the table was reduced by TCRdb to in-frame sequences with V and J called. These copies leave out some clones; in studies compared against another copy, an unresolved V gene accounts for under half, and the cause of the remainder is not known. The sample includes approximately 100,000 clones, with roughly a tenth observed a single time. Of the sample, roughly 5% falls within the top ten clones. Sequenced sample: PBMCs. These receptors were obtained from a man aged 40-49 years in good health and CMV-seropositive.

The chain carries TRBV4-2 and TRBJ2-5; TRBD2 might be the D (5 bases). Germline-derived CDR1 and CDR2 are LGHNA and YNFKEQ. The V end lost 0 bases, the J end lost 9 bases, and 23 bases lay between the germline ends. The CDR3 contains 17 residues. The CDR3 coding sequence is TGTGCCAGCAGCCAAGATCGGCCGCCAGCGGTCACGGCGGCCCAGTACTTC. It translates to CASSQDRPPAVTAAQYF.

A few counts support this clone. The chain joins TRBV27 to TRBJ2-7; 7 bases are a match to TRBD2. Germline CDR1 reads MNHEY; CDR2 reads SMNVEV (reference sequence). J gave up 2 bases and V 5 bases, and 6 bases lay outside the gene matches. This CDR3 spans 14 amino acids. The CDR3 region is CASSPGLPTYEQYF. CDR3 DNA: TGTGCCAGCAGTCCGGGACTACCCACCTACGAGCAGTACTTC.

The V and J genes are TRBV9 and TRBJ1-1; D not certain. Trimming cost V 0 bases and J 0 bases, with 9 bases left between them. CDR1 and CDR2 (germline): SGDLS, YYNGEE. The CDR3 is 15 amino acids. The CDR3 protein is CASSVVGSLNTEAFF. In DNA form, the CDR3 reads TGTGCCAGCAGCGTAGTGGGCAGCTTGAACACTGAAGCTTTCTTT. Variable domain in full (rest from reference TRBV9 and TRBJ1-1): DSGVTQTPKHLITATGQRVTLRCSPRSGDLSVYWYQQSLDQGLQFLIQYYNGEERAKGNILERFSAQQFPDLHSELNLSSLELGDSALYFCASSVVGSLNTEAFFGQGTRLTVV.

The V call is TRBV7-3, the J call TRBJ2-2; possible D gene TRBD2, 5 bases. V was clipped by 10 bases and J by 0 bases, with 9 bases between them. The CDR3 totals 13 residues. Germline V gene sequence: CDR1 SGHTA, CDR2 FQGTGA. CDR3 region: CATRGPNTGELFF. CDR3 bases: TGTGCCACCCGGGGTCCGAACACCGGGGAGCTGTTTTTT.

A few counts support this clone. The chain is built from TRBV27 and TRBJ1-5; D gene ambiguous. V lost 6 bases to trimming and J lost 3 bases, with 15 bases between them. The CDR3 has 15 residues. The germline gives CDR1 MNHEY, CDR2 SMNVEV (reference sequence). CDR3 nucleotides: TGTGCCAGCAGAGGCGGAGGATTGTCCAATCAGCCCCAGCATTTT. It yields the protein CASRGGGLSNQPQHF.

This clone was observed a few times. The V call is TRBV27, the J call TRBJ2-1, with TRBD2 identical over 7 bases. Germline V gene lookup returns CDR1 MNHEY and CDR2 SMNVEV (reference sequence). This CDR3 spans 16 amino acids. V dropped 5 bases and J dropped 5; count of bases not matched to a gene: 12. The CDR3 DNA is TGTGCCAGCAGTGGCATACTGACTAGCACCGACAATGAGCAGTTCTTC. As protein: CASSGILTSTDNEQFF.

The rearrangement uses TRBV7-9 and TRBJ2-7; 10 bases align to TRBD1. CDR1 is SEHNR and CDR2 is FQNEAQ in the germline V gene (reference sequence). The CDR3 has 17 amino acids. Trimming cost V 2 bases and J 3 bases; bases outside gene matches: 10. CDR3 sequence reads: CASSLWGGQGSIYEQYF. The CDR3 DNA follows: TGTGCCAGCAGCTTATGGGGGGGACAGGGGTCGATCTACGAGCAGTACTTC.

The chain is built from TRBV27 and TRBJ2-7; 10 bases line up with TRBD1. Germline values: CDR1 MNHEY, CDR2 SMNVEV (reference sequence). The CDR3 spans 14 residues. J gave up 6 bases and V 5 bases, and 7 bases lay outside the gene matches. CDR3 sequence: CASSITGTGVEQYF. The DNA of the CDR3 is TGTGCCAGCAGTATCACCGGGACAGGGGTCGAGCAGTACTTC.

This clone turned up a few times. The rearrangement uses TRBV4-1 and TRBJ2-1, with TRBD1 matching over 10 bases. The CDR3 length is 15 residues. Trimming at V came to 5 bases and at J to 4 bases, leaving 5 bases not matched to a gene. In germline, CDR1 is MGHRA, CDR2 YSYEKL. CDR3 sequence: CASSAPGQGYNEQFF. DNA of the CDR3: TGCGCCAGCAGCGCGCCGGGACAGGGGTACAATGAGCAGTTCTTC.

This clone came up a few times. This chain connects TRBV28 to TRBJ2-7; D might be TRBD1 (5 bases). The CDR3 runs to 12 residues. Germline values: CDR1 MDHEN, CDR2 SYDVKM. Trimming stripped 3 bases from V and 4 bases from J, with 7 bases between. The DNA of the CDR3 is TGTGCCAGCAGTTTGACAGAGTACGAGCAGTACTTC. Translation: CASSLTEYEQYF.

This clone was counted a few times. The chain links TRBV9 to TRBJ1-3; the D gene is possibly TRBD1 (6 bases). The ends were cut back, 4 bases at V and 0 bases at J, with 23 bases in the middle. CDR3 length: 19 residues. The germline V gene has CDR1 SGDLS and CDR2 YYNGEE. The CDR3 region is CASSPNFMTGRVSGNTIYF. For the CDR3, the DNA is TGTGCCAGCAGCCCCAATTTCATGACAGGAAGGGTCTCTGGAAACACCATATATTTT. Based on the CDR3 plus reference TRBV9 and TRBJ1-3, the full variable domain is DSGVTQTPKHLITATGQRVTLRCSPRSGDLSVYWYQQSLDQGLQFLIQYYNGEERAKGNILERFSAQQFPDLHSELNLSSLELGDSALYFCASSPNFMTGRVSGNTIYFGEGSWLTVV.

This clone has just a few counts. The V call is TRBV18, the J call TRBJ2-6; unclear D gene. There are 15 residues in the CDR3. Trimming took 6 bases from V and 0 from J, leaving 9 bases between them. Germline V gives CDR1 KGHSH, CDR2 LQKENI. This chain's CDR3 is CASSPSRSGANVLTF. The CDR3 DNA is TGTGCCAGCTCCCCCTCGCGCTCTGGGGCCAACGTCCTGACTTTC.

This clone was detected only a few times. V gene TRBV28 combines with J gene TRBJ1-4, with D perhaps TRBD1 (6 bases). This CDR3 comprises 15 residues. Looked up from germline, CDR1 is MDHEN and CDR2 is SYDVKM. Trimming stripped 5 bases from V and 7 bases from J, with 17 bases between. In DNA, the CDR3 is TGTGCCAGCAGTCCTTTAACAGGGTCCACTGAAAAACTGTTTTTT. Protein: CASSPLTGSTEKLFF.

This clone was seen only a few times. The chain combines TRBV27 with TRBJ2-5; 8 nucleotides agree with TRBD1. V gave up 5 bases and J gave up 4 bases; unmatched junction bases: 6. The CDR3 runs to 14 residues. CDR1 and CDR2 (germline): MNHEY, SMNVEV (reference sequence). CDR3 sequence (DNA): TGTGCCAGCAGTACCCCAGGGGGCGTAGAGACCCAGTACTTC. Protein: CASSTPGGVETQYF.

This sequence joins TRBV10-3 and TRBJ2-6, with TRBD2 as a possible D gene (5 bases). The CDR3 spans 16 residues. V was pared by 5 bases and J by 0 bases, with 11 bases between. The germline V gene has CDR1 ENHRY and CDR2 SYGVKD. This CDR3 reads CAISSGLSSGANVLTF. The DNA for the CDR3 is TGTGCCATCAGTTCTGGACTGTCCTCTGGGGCCAACGTCCTGACTTTC.

This chain connects TRBV4-2 to TRBJ2-3; D may be TRBD2 (6 bases). The V end lost 6 bases, the J end lost 5 bases, and 21 bases lay between the germline ends. The CDR3 totals 16 residues. Germline lookup yields CDR1 LGHNA and CDR2 YNFKEQ. CDR3 in DNA: TGTGCCAGCAGACCCTCCGGGACTCAGGCAGGAGATACGCAGTATTTT. Amino acid sequence: CASRPSGTQAGDTQYF.

This clone turned up a few times. This chain uses TRBV7-9 with TRBJ2-5, with 7 bases fitting TRBD1. The CDR3 loop spans 13 amino acids. The trim removed 8 bases at V and 5 bases at J, leaving 8 bases unmatched. Germline V lookup: CDR1 SEHNR, CDR2 FQNEAQ (reference sequence). The CDR3: CASRRQGRETQYF. For the CDR3, the DNA is TGTGCCAGCCGGAGACAGGGTAGGGAGACCCAGTACTTC.

This clone has a handful of counts. This chain connects TRBV14 to TRBJ2-7, with 9 bases that match TRBD1. The CDR3 runs to 14 residues. CDR1 and CDR2 from the germline V gene are SGHDN and FVKESK. Losses at the gene ends were 5 bases for V and 2 bases for J; bases not matched to a gene: 4. The CDR3 loop reads CASSFGTGPYEQYF. The CDR3 DNA is TGTGCCAGCAGCTTCGGGACAGGGCCCTACGAGCAGTACTTC.

This clone was seen a handful of times. The CDR3, as DNA: TGTGCCAGCAGCTTAGAGCGGGGGTTCACTGAAGCTTTCTTT. Its protein product is CASSLERGFTEAFF. The V gene is TRBV11-1, the J gene TRBJ1-1, with D possibly TRBD1 on 5 matching bases. CDR1 and CDR2 (germline): SGHAT, FQDESV (reference sequence). Between the trimmed V and J ends, which lost 1 base and 4 bases, there was a span of 10 bases. CDR3 size: 14 residues.

This clone was seen more than once but under ten times. The CDR3 DNA is TGTGCCAGCAGCTCACAGCAGGGTGACACTGAAGCTTTCTTT. Protein: CASSSQQGDTEAFF. J is TRBJ1-1 and V is TRBV7-6, with D possibly being TRBD1 (5 bases). Trimming cost V 4 bases and J 3 bases, with 12 bases left between them. The CDR3 totals 14 residues. CDR1 SGHVS and CDR2 FNYEAQ come from the germline V gene.

This clone showed up just a few times. This chain connects TRBV29-1 to TRBJ1-5; the D gene is possibly TRBD1 (5 bases). This CDR3 is 13 amino acids long. Trimming left V 6 bases short and J 2 bases short, with 11 bases between. Germline CDR1 reads SQVTM; CDR2 reads ANQGSEA. This CDR3 is CSVGWGGNQPQHF. CDR3 nucleotides: TGCAGCGTCGGATGGGGGGGCAATCAGCCCCAGCATTTT.

This chain uses TRBV4-3 with TRBJ2-3; 14 nucleotides align to TRBD2. Germline V gene data show CDR1 as LGHNA and CDR2 as YSLEER. The CDR3 covers 16 residues. Germline trimming cut 4 bases from V and 6 bases from J; bases unmatched to any gene: 6. The CDR3 DNA is TGCGCCAGCAGCCCCACCGGACTAGCGGGAGGTGATACGCAGTATTTT. It encodes CASSPTGLAGGDTQYF.

This clone appeared a few times. The chain couples TRBV28 to TRBJ2-2; a possible D gene is TRBD2 (5 bases). CDR1 MDHEN and CDR2 SYDVKM come from the germline V gene. The CDR3 sequence is 13 residues long. V was pared by 6 bases and J by 7 bases, with 12 bases between. The CDR3 DNA sequence: TGTGCCAGCAGGGACTCGTCCAACGGGGAGCTGTTTTTT. It translates to CASRDSSNGELFF.

This clone occurred a few times. The V call is TRBV5-8, the J call TRBJ2-1, with D perhaps matching TRBD1 (5 bases). Germline CDR1 is SGHTS and CDR2 is YDEGEE. The V gene lost 4 bases and the J gene lost 7 bases, with 21 bases spanning the gap. CDR3 length: 16 residues. The CDR3 reads CASSPKRQSFMNEQFF. The CDR3 DNA reads TGTGCCAGCAGCCCTAAACGACAGTCGTTTATGAATGAGCAGTTCTTC. The full variable domain, its missing parts supplied by reference TRBV5-8 and TRBJ2-1, is EAGVTQSPTHLIKTRGQQATLRCSPISGHTSVYWYQQALGLGLQFLLWYDEGEERNRGNFPPRFSGRQFPNYSSELNVNALELEDSALYLCASSPKRQSFMNEQFFGPGTRLTVL.

V gene TRBV7-9 combines with J gene TRBJ2-3; D gene unclear. Germline CDR1 and CDR2: SEHNR and FQNEAQ (reference sequence). The germline V and J ends were trimmed by 1 base and 3 bases, with 8 bases remaining between them. The CDR3 has 14 residues. In nucleotides, the CDR3 is TGTGCCAGCAGCTTAGTAGCCTTTACAGATACGCAGTATTTT. This encodes CASSLVAFTDTQYF.

This clone was observed a handful of times. The gene calls are TRBV9 and TRBJ1-3, with a possible D match to TRBD1 (5 bases). The V and J ends lost 3 bases and 4 bases respectively, with 17 bases between them. In germline, CDR1 is SGDLS, CDR2 YYNGEE. The CDR3 extends over 16 amino acids. CDR3 in DNA: TGTGCCAGCAGCGAAAGGCAGGGAGGAGAAGGAAACACCATATATTTT. Amino acids: CASSERQGGEGNTIYF.

This clone was observed a handful of times. The chain is built from TRBV2 and TRBJ2-3; TRBD2 agrees at 7 bases. The CDR3 spans 15 residues. With 6 bases clipped from V and 2 bases from J, the junction kept 8 bases outside the gene matches. Germline V gene sequence: CDR1 SNHLY, CDR2 FYNNEI. CDR3 protein: CASRTGTTNTDTQYF. CDR3 DNA sequence: TGTGCCAGCAGGACCGGGACTACGAACACAGATACGCAGTATTTT.

In its sample, this clone was seen a few times. This chain uses TRBV7-2 with TRBJ2-4; D remains unclear. Trimming shortened V by 5 bases and J by 8 bases, and 13 bases separated the two germline ends. Germline assignment: CDR1 SGHTA and CDR2 FQGNSA. The CDR3 has 13 residues. The CDR3 sequence: CASSRPDRDIQYF. The CDR3 DNA is TGTGCCAGCAGCCGACCCGATCGGGACATTCAGTACTTC.

The CDR3 DNA sequence: TGTGCCAGCAGCTCCGGACAGGGGGCGGGCTATGGCTACACCTTC. Translation gives CASSSGQGAGYGYTF. The chain combines TRBV5-4 with TRBJ1-2; 11 bases map to TRBD1. This CDR3 has 15 residues. Germline loops: CDR1 SGHNT, CDR2 YYREEE (reference sequence). The junction had 5 bases not matched to a gene; V was cut back by 3 bases and J by 4 bases.

A few counts support this clone. The chain employs TRBV7-8 and TRBJ2-5; D is possibly TRBD2 (6 bases). CDR1 and CDR2 (germline): SGHVS, FQNEAQ. The CDR3 spans 12 residues. The V end was cut by 8 bases, the J end by 5 bases, with 12 bases between. CDR3 nucleotides: TGTGCCAGCGGTAGCGGTGGGGAGACCCAGTACTTC. Amino acid sequence: CASGSGGETQYF. Together with reference TRBV7-8 and TRBJ2-5, the CDR3 gives the full variable domain: GAGVSQSPRYKVAKRGQDVALRCDPISGHVSLFWYQQALGQGPEFLTYFQNEAQLDKSGLPSDRFFAERPEGSVSTLKIQRTQQEDSAVYLCASGSGGETQYFGPGTRLLVL.